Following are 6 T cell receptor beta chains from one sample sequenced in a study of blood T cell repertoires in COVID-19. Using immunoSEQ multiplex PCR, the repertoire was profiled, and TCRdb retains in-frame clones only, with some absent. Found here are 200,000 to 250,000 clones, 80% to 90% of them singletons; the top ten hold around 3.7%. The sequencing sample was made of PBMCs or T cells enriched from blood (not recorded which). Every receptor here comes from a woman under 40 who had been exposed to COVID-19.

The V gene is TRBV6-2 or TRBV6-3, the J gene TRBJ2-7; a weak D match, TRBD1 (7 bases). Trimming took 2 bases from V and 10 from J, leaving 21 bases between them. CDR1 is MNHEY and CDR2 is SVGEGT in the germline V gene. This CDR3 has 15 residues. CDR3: CASSYQIGGTDPQYF. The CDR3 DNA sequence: TGTGCCAGCAGTTACCAGATAGGGGGGACAGACCCTCAGTACTTC.

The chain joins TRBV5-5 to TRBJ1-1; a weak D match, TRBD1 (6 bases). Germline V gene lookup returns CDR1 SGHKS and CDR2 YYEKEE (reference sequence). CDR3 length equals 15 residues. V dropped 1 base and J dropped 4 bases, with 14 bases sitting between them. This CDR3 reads CASSLFATGITEAFF. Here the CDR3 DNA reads TGTGCCAGCAGCTTGTTCGCTACAGGGATCACTGAAGCTTTCTTT.

The DNA for the CDR3 is TGTGCCAGCAGCACCGGGACAGGGGATTGGTATGGAAACACCATATATTTT. Amino acids: CASSTGTGDWYGNTIYF. The gene calls are TRBV5-6 and TRBJ1-3, with TRBD1 identical over 10 bases. V trimming: 4 bases; J trimming: 3 bases; junction bases outside the gene matches: 10. Germline V CDR1 and CDR2: SGHDT, YYEEEE. This CDR3 is 17 amino acids long.

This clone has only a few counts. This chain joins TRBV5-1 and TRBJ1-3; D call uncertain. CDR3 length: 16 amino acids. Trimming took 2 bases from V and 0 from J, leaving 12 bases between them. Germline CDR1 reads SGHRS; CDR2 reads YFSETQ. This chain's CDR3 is CASSFGRASSGNTIYF. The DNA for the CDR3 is TGCGCCAGCAGCTTCGGGAGGGCGAGCTCTGGAAACACCATATATTTT.

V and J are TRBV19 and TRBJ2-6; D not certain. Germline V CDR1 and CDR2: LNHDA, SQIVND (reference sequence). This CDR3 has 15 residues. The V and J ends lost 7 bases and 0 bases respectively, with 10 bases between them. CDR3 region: CASTYGVSGANVLTF. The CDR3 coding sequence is TGTGCCAGTACCTATGGAGTCTCTGGGGCCAACGTCCTGACTTTC.

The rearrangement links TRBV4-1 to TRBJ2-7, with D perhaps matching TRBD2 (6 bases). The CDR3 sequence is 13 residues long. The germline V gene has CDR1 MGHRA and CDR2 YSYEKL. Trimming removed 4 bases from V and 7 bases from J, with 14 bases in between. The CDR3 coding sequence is TGCGCCAGCAGCCTACGGGACTTTGGGGAGCAGTACTTC. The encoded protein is CASSLRDFGEQYF.